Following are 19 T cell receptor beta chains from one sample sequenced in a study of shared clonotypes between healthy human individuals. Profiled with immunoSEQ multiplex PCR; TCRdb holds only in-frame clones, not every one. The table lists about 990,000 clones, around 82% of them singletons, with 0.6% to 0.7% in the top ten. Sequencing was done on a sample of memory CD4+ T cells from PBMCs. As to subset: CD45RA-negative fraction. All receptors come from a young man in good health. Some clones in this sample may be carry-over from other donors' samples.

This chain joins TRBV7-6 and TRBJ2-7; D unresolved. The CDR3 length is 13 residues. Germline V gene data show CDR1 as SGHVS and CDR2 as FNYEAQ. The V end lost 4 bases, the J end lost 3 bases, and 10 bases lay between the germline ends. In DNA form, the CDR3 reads TGTGCCAGCAGCTCGGCCCCAGGCTACGAGCAGTACTTC. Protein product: CASSSAPGYEQYF.

CDR3 in amino acids: CASRGQPNQPQHF. CDR3 in DNA: TGCGCCAGCCGAGGACAGCCCAATCAGCCCCAGCATTTT. The chain is built from TRBV5-1 and TRBJ1-5; a weak D match, TRBD1 (6 bases). The CDR3 loop spans 13 amino acids. Per germline, CDR1 SGHRS and CDR2 YFSETQ. V was pared by 7 bases and J by 3 bases, with 11 bases between. The variable domain in full, with the rest retrieved from reference TRBV5-1 and TRBJ1-5, is KAGVTQTPRYLIKTRGQQVTLSCSPISGHRSVSWYQQTPGQGLQFLFEYFSETQRNKGNFPGRFSGRQFSNSRSEMNVSTLELGDSALYLCASRGQPNQPQHFGDGTRLSIL.

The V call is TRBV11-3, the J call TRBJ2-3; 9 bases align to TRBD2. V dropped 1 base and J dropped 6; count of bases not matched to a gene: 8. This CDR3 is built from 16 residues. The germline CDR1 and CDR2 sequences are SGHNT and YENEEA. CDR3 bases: TGTGCCAGCAGCTTAGGTCTTAGCGGGAGCTCCGATACGCAGTATTTT. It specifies CASSLGLSGSSDTQYF.

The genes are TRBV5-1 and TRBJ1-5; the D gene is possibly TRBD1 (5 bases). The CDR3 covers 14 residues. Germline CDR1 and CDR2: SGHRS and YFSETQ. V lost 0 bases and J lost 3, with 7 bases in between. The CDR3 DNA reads TGCGCCAGCAGCTTGGAGGGGAACAATCAGCCCCAGCATTTT. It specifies CASSLEGNNQPQHF.

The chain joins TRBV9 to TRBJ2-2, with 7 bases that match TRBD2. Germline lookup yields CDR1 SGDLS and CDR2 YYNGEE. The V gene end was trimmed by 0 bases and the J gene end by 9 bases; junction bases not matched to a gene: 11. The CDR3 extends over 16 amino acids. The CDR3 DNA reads TGTGCCAGCAGCGTAGCCCCGCTAGCGGTAGGGAGGGAGCTGTTTTTT. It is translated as CASSVAPLAVGRELFF.

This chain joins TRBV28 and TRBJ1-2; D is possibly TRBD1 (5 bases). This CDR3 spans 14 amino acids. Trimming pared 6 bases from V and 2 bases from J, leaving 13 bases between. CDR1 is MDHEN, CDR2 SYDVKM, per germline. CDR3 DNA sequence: TGTGCCAGCAGCGGGGACCCCGTAAACTATGGCTACACCTTC. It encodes CASSGDPVNYGYTF.

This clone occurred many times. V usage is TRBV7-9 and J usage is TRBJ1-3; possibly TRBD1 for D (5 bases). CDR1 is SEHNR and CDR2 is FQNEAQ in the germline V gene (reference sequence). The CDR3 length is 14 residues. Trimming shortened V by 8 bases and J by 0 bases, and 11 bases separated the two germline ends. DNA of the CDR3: TGTGCCAGCTCGGACATCGCCTCTGGAAACACCATATATTTT. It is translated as CASSDIASGNTIYF. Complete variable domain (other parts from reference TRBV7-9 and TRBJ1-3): DTGVSQNPRHKITKRGQNVTFRCDPISEHNRLYWYRQTLGQGPEFLTYFQNEAQLEKSRLLSDRFSAERPKGSFSTLEIQRTEQGDSAMYLCASSDIASGNTIYFGEGSWLTVV.

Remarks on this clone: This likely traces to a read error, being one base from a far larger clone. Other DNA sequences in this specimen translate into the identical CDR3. The DNA for the CDR3 is TGTGCCAGCAGACCCGGGACAGGGGGACGGACAGATACGCAGTATTTC. It encodes CASRPGTGGRTDTQYF. The J gene is TRBJ2-3, the V gene TRBV28; 11 bases map to TRBD1. The CDR3 has 16 residues. From germline, CDR1 is MDHEN and CDR2 SYDVKM.

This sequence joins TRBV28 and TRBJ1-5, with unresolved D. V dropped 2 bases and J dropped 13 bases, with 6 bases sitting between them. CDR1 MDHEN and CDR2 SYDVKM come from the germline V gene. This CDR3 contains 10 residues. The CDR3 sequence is CASSLTRQHF. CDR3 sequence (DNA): TGTGCCAGCAGTTTAACCAGGCAGCATTTT.

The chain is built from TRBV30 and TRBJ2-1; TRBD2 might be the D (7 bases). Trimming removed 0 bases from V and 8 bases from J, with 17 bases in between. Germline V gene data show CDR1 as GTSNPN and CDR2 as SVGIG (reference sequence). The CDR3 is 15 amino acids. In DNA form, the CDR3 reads TGTGCCTGGAGTGTTTCGTATCGGGGGGCTGATGAGCAGTTCTTC. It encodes CAWSVSYRGADEQFF.

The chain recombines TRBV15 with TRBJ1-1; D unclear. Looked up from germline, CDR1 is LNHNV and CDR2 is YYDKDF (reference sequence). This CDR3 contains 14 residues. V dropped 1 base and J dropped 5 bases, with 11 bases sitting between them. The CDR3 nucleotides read TGTGCCACCAGCAGAGGCACGGCCTGGACTGAAGCTTTCTTT. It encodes CATSRGTAWTEAFF.

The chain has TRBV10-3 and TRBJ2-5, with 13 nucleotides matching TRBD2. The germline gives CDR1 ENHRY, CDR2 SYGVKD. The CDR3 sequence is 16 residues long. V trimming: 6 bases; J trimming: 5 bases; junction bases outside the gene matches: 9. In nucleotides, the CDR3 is TGTGCCATCAGCCGGACTAGCGGGAGTGGCGTGGAGACCCAGTACTTC. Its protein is CAISRTSGSGVETQYF.

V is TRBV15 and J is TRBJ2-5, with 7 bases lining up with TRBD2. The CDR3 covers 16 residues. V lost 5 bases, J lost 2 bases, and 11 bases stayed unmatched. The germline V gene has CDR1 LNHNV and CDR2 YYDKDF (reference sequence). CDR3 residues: CATSGGPSGVQETQYF. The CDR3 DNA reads TGTGCCACCAGCGGCGGGCCTAGCGGCGTTCAAGAGACCCAGTACTTC.

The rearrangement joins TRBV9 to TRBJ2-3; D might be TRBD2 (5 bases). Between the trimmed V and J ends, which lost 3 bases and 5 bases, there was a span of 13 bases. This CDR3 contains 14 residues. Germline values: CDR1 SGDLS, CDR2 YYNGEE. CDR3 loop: CASSGGPREDTQYF. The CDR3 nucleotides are TGTGCCAGCAGCGGCGGGCCTCGGGAAGATACGCAGTATTTT.

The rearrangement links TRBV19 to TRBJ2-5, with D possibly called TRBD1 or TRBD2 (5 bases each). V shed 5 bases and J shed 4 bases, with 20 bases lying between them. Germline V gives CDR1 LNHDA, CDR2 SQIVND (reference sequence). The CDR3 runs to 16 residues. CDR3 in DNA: TGTGCCAGTAGTTCCCCCCGGCAGGGACCTTTAGAGACCCAGTACTTC. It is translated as CASSSPRQGPLETQYF.

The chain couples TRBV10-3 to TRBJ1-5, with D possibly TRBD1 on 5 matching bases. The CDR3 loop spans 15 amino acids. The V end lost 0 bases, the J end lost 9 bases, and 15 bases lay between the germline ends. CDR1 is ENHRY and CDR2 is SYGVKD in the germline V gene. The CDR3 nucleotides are TGTGCCATCAGTGAGTCGAACGGTGGGACGGGGCCCCAGCATTTT. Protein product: CAISESNGGTGPQHF.

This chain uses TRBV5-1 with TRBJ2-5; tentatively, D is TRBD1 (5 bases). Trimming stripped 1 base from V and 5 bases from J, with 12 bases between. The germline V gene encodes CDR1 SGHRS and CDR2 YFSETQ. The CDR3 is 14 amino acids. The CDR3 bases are TGCGCCAGCAGCTTGCAGGGAAGGATGGAGACCCAGTACTTC. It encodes CASSLQGRMETQYF.

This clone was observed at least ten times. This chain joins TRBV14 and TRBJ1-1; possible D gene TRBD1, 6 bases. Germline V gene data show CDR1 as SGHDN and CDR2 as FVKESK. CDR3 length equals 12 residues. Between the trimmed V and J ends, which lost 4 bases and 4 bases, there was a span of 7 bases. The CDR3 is CASSRQVTEAFF. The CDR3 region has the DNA TGTGCCAGCAGCCGACAGGTCACTGAAGCTTTCTTT.

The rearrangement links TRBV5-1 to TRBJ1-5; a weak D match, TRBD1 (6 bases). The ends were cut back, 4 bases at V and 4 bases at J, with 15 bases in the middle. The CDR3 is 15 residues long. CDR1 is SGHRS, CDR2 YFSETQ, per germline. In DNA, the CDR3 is TGCGCCAGCAGCCTCCAATCGGACAGTAATCAGCCCCAGCATTTT. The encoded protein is CASSLQSDSNQPQHF.